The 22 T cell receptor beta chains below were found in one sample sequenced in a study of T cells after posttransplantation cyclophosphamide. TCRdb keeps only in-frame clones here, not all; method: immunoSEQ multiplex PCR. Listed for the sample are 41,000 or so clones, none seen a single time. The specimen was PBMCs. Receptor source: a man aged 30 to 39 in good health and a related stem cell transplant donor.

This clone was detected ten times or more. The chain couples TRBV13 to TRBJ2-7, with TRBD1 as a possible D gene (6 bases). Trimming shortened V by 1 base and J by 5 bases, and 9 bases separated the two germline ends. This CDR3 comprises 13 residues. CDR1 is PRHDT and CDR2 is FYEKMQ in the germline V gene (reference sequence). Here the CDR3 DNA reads TGTGCCAGCAGCTTAGCCCACAGGGACGAGCAGTACTTC. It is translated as CASSLAHRDEQYF.

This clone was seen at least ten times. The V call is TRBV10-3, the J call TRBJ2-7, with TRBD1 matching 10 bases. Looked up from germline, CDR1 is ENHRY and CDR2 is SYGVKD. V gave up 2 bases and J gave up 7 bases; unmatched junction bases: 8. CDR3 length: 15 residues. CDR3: CAISELGQGLEEQYF. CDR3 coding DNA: TGTGCCATCAGTGAGCTGGGACAGGGGTTAGAGGAGCAGTACTTC.

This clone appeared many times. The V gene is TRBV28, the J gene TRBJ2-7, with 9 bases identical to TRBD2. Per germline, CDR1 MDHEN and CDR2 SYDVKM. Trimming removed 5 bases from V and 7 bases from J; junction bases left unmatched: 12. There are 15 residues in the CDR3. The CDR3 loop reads CASSQGTSSILEQYF. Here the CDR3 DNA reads TGTGCCAGCAGTCAAGGGACTAGCTCGATTTTGGAGCAGTACTTC.

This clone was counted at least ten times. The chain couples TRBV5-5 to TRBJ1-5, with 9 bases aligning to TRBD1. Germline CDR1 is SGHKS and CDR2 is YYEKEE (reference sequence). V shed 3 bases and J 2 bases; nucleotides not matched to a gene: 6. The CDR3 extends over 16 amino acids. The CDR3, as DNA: TGTGCCAGCAGCTCCGGGACAGGGACGGGCAATCAGCCCCAGCATTTT. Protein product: CASSSGTGTGNQPQHF.

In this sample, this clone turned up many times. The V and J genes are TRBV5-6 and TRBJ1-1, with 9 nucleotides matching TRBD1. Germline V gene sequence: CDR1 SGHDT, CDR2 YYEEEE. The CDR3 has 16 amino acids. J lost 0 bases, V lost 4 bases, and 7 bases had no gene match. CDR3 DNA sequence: TGTGCCAGCAGCCTGTACAGGGGGCGAATGAACACTGAAGCTTTCTTT. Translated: CASSLYRGRMNTEAFF.

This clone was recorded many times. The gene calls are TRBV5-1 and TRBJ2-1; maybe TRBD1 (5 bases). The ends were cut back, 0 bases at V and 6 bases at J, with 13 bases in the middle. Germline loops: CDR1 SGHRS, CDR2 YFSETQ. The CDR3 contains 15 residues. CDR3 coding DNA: TGCGCCAGCAGCTTGGCTGTGGGGCTGCTCAATGAGCAGTTCTTC. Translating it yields CASSLAVGLLNEQFF.

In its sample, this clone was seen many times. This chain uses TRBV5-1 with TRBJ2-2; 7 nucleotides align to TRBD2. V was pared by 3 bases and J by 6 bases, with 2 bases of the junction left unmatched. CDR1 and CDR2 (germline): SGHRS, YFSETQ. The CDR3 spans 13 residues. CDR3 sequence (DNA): TGCGCCAGCAGCTCGGCGGGGGCCGGGGAGCTGTTTTTT. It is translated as CASSSAGAGELFF.

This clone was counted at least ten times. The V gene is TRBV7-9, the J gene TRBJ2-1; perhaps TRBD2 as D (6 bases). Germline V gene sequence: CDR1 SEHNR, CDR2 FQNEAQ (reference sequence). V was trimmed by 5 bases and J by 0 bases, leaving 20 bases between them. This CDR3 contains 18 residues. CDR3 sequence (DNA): TGTGCCAGCAGCAGATCGAAGGGGACTTCCAGCTCCTACAATGAGCAGTTCTTC. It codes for CASSRSKGTSSSYNEQFF.

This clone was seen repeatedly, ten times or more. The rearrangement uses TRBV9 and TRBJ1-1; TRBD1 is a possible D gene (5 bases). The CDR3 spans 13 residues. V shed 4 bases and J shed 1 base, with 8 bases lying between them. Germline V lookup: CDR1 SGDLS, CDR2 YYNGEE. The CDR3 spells CASSRTGNTEAFF. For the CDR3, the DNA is TGTGCCAGCAGCCGAACAGGGAACACTGAAGCTTTCTTT. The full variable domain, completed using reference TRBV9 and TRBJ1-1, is DSGVTQTPKHLITATGQRVTLRCSPRSGDLSVYWYQQSLDQGLQFLIQYYNGEERAKGNILERFSAQQFPDLHSELNLSSLELGDSALYFCASSRTGNTEAFFGQGTRLTVV.

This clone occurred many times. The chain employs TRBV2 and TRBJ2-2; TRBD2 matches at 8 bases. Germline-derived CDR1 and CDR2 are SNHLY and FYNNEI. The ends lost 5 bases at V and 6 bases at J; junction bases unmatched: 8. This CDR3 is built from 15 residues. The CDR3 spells CASSRMTSAPGELFF. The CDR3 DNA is TGTGCCAGCAGTCGGATGACTAGCGCCCCCGGGGAGCTGTTTTTT. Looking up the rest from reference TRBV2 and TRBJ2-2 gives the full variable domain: EPEVTQTPSHQVTQMGQEVILRCVPISNHLYFYWYRQILGQKVEFLVSFYNNEISEKSEIFDDQFSVERPDGSNFTLKIRSTKLEDSAMYFCASSRMTSAPGELFFGEGSRLTVL.

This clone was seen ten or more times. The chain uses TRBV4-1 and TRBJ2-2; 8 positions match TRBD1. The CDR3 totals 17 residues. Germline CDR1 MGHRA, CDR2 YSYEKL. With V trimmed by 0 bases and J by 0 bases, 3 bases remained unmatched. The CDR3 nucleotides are TGCGCCAGCAGCCAAGACGGACAGGGACCGAACACCGGGGAGCTGTTTTTT. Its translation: CASSQDGQGPNTGELFF.

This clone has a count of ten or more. The CDR3 spells CASTRTAYSNQPQHF. As DNA, the CDR3 is TGTGCCAGCACCAGGACAGCTTATAGCAATCAGCCCCAGCATTTT. The V gene is TRBV6-2 or TRBV6-3, the J gene TRBJ1-5; TRBD1 is a possible D gene (6 bases). The germline V gene encodes CDR1 MNHEY and CDR2 SVGEGT. This CDR3 spans 15 amino acids. Trimming took 7 bases from V and 0 from J, leaving 13 bases between them.

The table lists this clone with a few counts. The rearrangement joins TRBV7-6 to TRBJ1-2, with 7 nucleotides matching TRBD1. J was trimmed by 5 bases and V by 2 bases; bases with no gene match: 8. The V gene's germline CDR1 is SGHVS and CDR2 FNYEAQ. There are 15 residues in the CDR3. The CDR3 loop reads CASSLSEGARYGYTF. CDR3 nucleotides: TGTGCCAGCAGCTTAAGCGAGGGGGCTAGGTATGGCTACACCTTC. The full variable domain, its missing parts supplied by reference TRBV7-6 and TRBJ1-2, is GAGVSQSPRYKVTKRGQDVALRCDPISGHVSLYWYRQALGQGPEFLTYFNYEAQQDKSGLPNDRFSAERPEGSISTLTIQRTEQRDSAMYRCASSLSEGARYGYTFGSGTRLTVV.

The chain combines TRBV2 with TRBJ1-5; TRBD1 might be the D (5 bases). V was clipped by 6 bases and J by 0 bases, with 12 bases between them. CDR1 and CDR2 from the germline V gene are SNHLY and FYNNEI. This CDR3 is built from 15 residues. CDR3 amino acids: CASRATGFSNQPQHF. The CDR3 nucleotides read TGTGCCAGCAGAGCTACAGGATTTAGCAATCAGCCCCAGCATTTT.

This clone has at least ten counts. Written as DNA, the CDR3 is TGTGCCAGCAGCTGGACAGGGGACAATGAAAAACTGTTTTTT. Translated, it gives CASSWTGDNEKLFF. This rearrangement joins TRBV11-2 to TRBJ1-4; 9 bases are a match to TRBD1. Trimming cost V 4 bases and J 5 bases; bases outside gene matches: 2. The CDR3 is 14 residues long. Germline V lookup: CDR1 SGHAT, CDR2 FQNNGV. Together with reference TRBV11-2 and TRBJ1-4, the CDR3 gives the full variable domain: EAGVAQSPRYKIIEKRQSVAFWCNPISGHATLYWYQQILGQGPKLLIQFQNNGVVDDSQLPKDRFSAERLKGVDSTLKIQPAKLEDSAVYLCASSWTGDNEKLFFGSGTQLSVL.

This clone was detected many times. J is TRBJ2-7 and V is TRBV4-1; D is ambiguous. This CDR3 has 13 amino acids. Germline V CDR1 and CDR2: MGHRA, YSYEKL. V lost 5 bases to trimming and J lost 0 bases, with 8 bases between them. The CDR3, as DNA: TGCGCCAGCAGCACGGGTGTCTCCTACGAGCAGTACTTC. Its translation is CASSTGVSYEQYF.

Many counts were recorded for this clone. The CDR3 is CASRTSGGADEQFF. CDR3 coding DNA: TGTGCCAGCCGAACTAGCGGGGGGGCAGATGAGCAGTTCTTC. J is TRBJ2-1 and V is TRBV19; the match to TRBD2 covers 13 bases. The CDR3 is made up of 14 amino acids. CDR1 and CDR2 (germline): LNHDA, SQIVND (reference sequence). The junction had 7 bases not matched to a gene; V was cut back by 9 bases and J by 8 bases. Full variable domain (missing parts from reference TRBV19 and TRBJ2-1): DGGITQSPKYLFRKEGQNVTLSCEQNLNHDAMYWYRQDPGQGLRLIYYSQIVNDFQKGDIAEGYSVSREKKESFPLTVTSAQKNPTAFYLCASRTSGGADEQFFGPGTRLTVL.

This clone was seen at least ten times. The CDR3 sequence: CASSGSRDRGNEQFF. The CDR3 nucleotides are TGTGCCAGCAGTGGCTCCCGGGACAGGGGTAATGAGCAGTTCTTC. The rearrangement uses TRBV6-5 and TRBJ2-1; TRBD1 aligns across 10 bases. The length of the CDR3 is 15 residues. V dropped 5 bases and J dropped 7; count of bases not matched to a gene: 8. Germline CDR1 reads MNHEY; CDR2 reads SVGAGI.

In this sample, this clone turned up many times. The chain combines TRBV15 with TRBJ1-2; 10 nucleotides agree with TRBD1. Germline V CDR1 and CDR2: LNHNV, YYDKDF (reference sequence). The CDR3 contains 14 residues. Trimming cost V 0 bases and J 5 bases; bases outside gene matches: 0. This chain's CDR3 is CATSREGQGYGYTF. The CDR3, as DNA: TGTGCCACCAGCAGAGAGGGACAGGGGTATGGCTACACCTTC.

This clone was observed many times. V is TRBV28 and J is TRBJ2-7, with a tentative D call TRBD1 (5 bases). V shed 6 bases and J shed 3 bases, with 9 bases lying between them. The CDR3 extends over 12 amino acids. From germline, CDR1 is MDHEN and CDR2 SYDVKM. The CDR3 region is CASSRQRYEQYF. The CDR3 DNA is TGTGCCAGCAGCAGACAGCGCTACGAGCAGTACTTC.

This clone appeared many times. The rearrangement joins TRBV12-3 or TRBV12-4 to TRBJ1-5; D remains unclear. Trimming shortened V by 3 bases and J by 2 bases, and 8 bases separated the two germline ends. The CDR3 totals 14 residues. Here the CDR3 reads CASSFGSGNQPQHF. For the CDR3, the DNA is TGTGCCAGCAGTTTTGGTAGCGGCAATCAGCCCCAGCATTTT.

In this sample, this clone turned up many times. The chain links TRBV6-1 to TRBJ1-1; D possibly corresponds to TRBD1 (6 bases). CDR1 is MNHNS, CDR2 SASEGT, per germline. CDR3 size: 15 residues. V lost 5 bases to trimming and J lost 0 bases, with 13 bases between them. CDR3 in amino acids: CASSRQASMNTEAFF. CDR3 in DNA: TGTGCCAGCAGTCGACAGGCCTCCATGAACACTGAAGCTTTCTTT.